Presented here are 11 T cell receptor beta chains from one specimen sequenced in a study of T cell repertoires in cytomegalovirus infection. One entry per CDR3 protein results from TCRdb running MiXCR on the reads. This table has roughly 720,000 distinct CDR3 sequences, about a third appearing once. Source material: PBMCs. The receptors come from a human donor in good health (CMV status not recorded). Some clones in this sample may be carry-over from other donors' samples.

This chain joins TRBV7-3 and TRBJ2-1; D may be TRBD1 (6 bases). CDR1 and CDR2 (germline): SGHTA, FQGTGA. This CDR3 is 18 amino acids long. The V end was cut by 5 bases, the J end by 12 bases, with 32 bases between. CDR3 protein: CASSDANNVTGSYPAQFF. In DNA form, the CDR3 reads TGTGCCAGCAGCGACGCTAATAATGTGACAGGCTCCTACCCTGCGCAGTTCTTC.

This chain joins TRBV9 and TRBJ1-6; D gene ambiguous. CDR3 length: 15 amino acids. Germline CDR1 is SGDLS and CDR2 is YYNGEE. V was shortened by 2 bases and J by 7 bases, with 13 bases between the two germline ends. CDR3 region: CASSVHGPGNSPLHF. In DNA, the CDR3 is TGTGCCAGCAGCGTCCACGGACCTGGGAATTCACCCCTCCACTTT.

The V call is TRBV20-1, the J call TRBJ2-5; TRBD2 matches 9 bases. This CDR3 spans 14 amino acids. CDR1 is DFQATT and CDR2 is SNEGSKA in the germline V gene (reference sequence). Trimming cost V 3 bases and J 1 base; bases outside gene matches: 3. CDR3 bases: TGCAGTGCTAGTGTACTAGCGGGCCAAGAGACCCAGTACTTC. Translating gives CSASVLAGQETQYF.

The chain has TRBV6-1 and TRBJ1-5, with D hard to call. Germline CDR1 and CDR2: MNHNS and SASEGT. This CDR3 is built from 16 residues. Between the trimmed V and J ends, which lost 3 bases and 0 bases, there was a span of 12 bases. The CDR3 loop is CASSDRAVNSNQPQHF. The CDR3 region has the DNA TGTGCCAGCAGTGATCGGGCGGTCAATAGCAATCAGCCCCAGCATTTT.

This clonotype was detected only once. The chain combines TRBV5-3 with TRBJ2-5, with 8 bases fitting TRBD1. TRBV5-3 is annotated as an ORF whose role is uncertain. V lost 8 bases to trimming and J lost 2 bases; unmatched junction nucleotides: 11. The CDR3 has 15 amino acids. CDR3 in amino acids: CASSPRQGLQETQYF. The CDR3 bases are TGTGCCAGCAGCCCACGACAGGGGCTACAAGAGACCCAGTACTTC.

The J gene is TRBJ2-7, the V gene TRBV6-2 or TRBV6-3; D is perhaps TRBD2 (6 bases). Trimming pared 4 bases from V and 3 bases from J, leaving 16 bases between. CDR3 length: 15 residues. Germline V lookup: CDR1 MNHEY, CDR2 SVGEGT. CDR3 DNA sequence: TGTGCCAGCAGTTCGCGGGACCTAGGAATCTACGAGCAGTACTTC. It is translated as CASSSRDLGIYEQYF.

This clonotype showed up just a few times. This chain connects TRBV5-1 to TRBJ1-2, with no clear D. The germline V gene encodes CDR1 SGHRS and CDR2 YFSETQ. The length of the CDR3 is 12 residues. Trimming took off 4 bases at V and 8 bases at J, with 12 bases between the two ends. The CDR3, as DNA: TGCGCCAGCAGCCAGAGCATGGACGGCTACACCTTC. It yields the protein CASSQSMDGYTF. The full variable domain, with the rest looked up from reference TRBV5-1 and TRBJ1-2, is KAGVTQTPRYLIKTRGQQVTLSCSPISGHRSVSWYQQTPGQGLQFLFEYFSETQRNKGNFPGRFSGRQFSNSRSEMNVSTLELGDSALYLCASSQSMDGYTFGSGTRLTVV.

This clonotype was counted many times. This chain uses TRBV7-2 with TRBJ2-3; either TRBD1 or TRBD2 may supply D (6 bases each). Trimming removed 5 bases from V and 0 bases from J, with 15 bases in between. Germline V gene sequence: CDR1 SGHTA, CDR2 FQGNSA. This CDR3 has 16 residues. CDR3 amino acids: CASSLGGTTSTDTQYF. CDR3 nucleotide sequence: TGTGCCAGCAGCCTAGGGGGGACCACGAGCACAGATACGCAGTATTTT.

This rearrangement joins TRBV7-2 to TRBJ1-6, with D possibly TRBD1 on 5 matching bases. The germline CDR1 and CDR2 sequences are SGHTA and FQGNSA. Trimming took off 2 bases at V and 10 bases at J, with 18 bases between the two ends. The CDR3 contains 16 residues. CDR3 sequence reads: CASSLRAPGRGSPLHF. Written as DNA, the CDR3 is TGTGCCAGCAGCTTAAGGGCCCCGGGGAGGGGATCACCCCTCCACTTT.

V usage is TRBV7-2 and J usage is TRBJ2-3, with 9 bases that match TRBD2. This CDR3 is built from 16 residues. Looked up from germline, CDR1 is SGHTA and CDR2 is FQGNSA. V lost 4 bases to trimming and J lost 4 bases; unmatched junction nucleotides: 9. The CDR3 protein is CASSSPKAGGSDTQYF. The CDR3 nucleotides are TGTGCCAGCAGCTCCCCCAAAGCGGGAGGATCAGATACGCAGTATTTT.

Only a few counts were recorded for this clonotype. CDR3 sequence reads: CASSPYGGAVRSNQPQHF. In nucleotides, the CDR3 is TGTGCCAGCAGCCCATATGGGGGGGCAGTACGTAGCAATCAGCCCCAGCATTTT. J is TRBJ1-5 and V is TRBV7-8, with D maybe TRBD1 (6 bases). Trimming took off 5 bases at V and 0 bases at J, with 20 bases between the two ends. The CDR3 spans 18 residues. The germline V gene encodes CDR1 SGHVS and CDR2 FQNEAQ.